One and the same sample provided the 16 T cell receptor beta chains below, sequenced in a study of blood T cell repertoires in COVID-19. Data came from immunoSEQ multiplex PCR; TCRdb stores just in-frame clones and leaves some out. Here the sample spans fewer than 300,000 clones, 85% being singletons. Sequencing used PBMCs or T cells enriched from blood (not recorded which). All receptors come from a woman between 45 and 65 years old who had recovered from COVID-19.

The CDR3 loop is CASSNRDLTYNEQFF. The CDR3 DNA sequence: TGTGCCAGCAGCAACCGGGATCTCACGTACAATGAGCAGTTCTTC. This chain joins TRBV5-4 and TRBJ2-1; D possibly corresponds to TRBD2 (5 bases). Between the trimmed V and J ends, which lost 4 bases and 4 bases, there was a span of 15 bases. CDR1 SGHNT and CDR2 YYREEE come from the germline V gene (reference sequence). The CDR3 sequence is 15 residues long.

The chain combines TRBV11-3 with TRBJ1-3; the D is unclear. CDR3 length: 13 amino acids. Germline values: CDR1 SGHNT, CDR2 YENEEA. V was cut by 6 bases and J by 2 bases, with 8 bases left in between. CDR3 DNA: TGTGCCAGCAGTATTGGCCCTGGAAACACCATATATTTT. Protein sequence: CASSIGPGNTIYF. Based on the CDR3 plus reference TRBV11-3 and TRBJ1-3, the full variable domain is EAGVVQSPRYKIIEKKQPVAFWCNPISGHNTLYWYLQNLGQGPELLIRYENEEAVDDSQLPKDRFSAERLKGVDSTLKIQPAELGDSAVYLCASSIGPGNTIYFGEGSWLTVV.

The chain is built from TRBV3-1 (or the pseudogene TRBV3-2) and TRBJ1-4, with TRBD1 matching over 9 bases. The V segment lost 7 bases and the J segment 10 bases; nucleotides outside the gene matches: 13. This CDR3 spans 15 amino acids. The germline gives CDR1 LGHDT, CDR2 YNNKEL (reference sequence). CDR3 residues: CASTEGDRVYGKLFF. The CDR3 coding sequence is TGTGCCAGCACCGAGGGGGACAGGGTATATGGAAAACTGTTTTTT.

The chain recombines TRBV7-2 with TRBJ1-1, with D possibly TRBD1 on 5 matching bases. Germline CDR1 SGHTA, CDR2 FQGNSA. The germline V and J ends were trimmed by 1 base and 4 bases, with 13 bases remaining between them. The CDR3 is 15 residues long. The CDR3 DNA reads TGTGCCAGCAGCTTAGGCCCCGACAGCGTCACTGAAGCTTTCTTT. Translated: CASSLGPDSVTEAFF.

V gene TRBV19 combines with J gene TRBJ2-5; D is perhaps TRBD2 (7 bases). CDR3 length equals 13 residues. The V gene's germline CDR1 is LNHDA and CDR2 SQIVND (reference sequence). Trimming removed 6 bases at V and 3 bases at J, with 11 bases between. CDR3 region: CASSEGGEETQYF. The CDR3 DNA sequence: TGTGCCAGTAGCGAGGGGGGGGAAGAGACCCAGTACTTC. The whole variable domain, filled in from reference TRBV19 and TRBJ2-5, reads DGGITQSPKYLFRKEGQNVTLSCEQNLNHDAMYWYRQDPGQGLRLIYYSQIVNDFQKGDIAEGYSVSREKKESFPLTVTSAQKNPTAFYLCASSEGGEETQYFGPGTRLLVL.

The gene calls are TRBV7-2 and TRBJ2-1, with D uncertain. The germline V and J ends were trimmed by 2 bases and 3 bases, with 11 bases remaining between them. From germline, CDR1 is SGHTA and CDR2 FQGNSA. The CDR3 has 15 residues. CDR3: CASSLNSNNYNEQFF. The CDR3 nucleotides read TGTGCCAGCAGCTTAAACTCGAATAACTACAATGAGCAGTTCTTC.

V and J are TRBV19 and TRBJ1-1; D ambiguous. From germline, CDR1 is LNHDA and CDR2 SQIVND (reference sequence). Trimming left V 1 base short and J 1 base short, with 10 bases between. The CDR3 totals 15 residues. The CDR3: CASSIGRVGNTEAFF. The CDR3 DNA follows: TGTGCCAGTAGTATAGGGAGGGTTGGGAACACTGAAGCTTTCTTT.

The chain has TRBV7-8 and TRBJ1-1, with TRBD1 matching over 7 bases. CDR3 length: 15 amino acids. Looked up from germline, CDR1 is SGHVS and CDR2 is FQNEAQ. The V segment lost 2 bases and the J segment 2 bases; nucleotides outside the gene matches: 5. CDR3: CASSLRQGRNTEAFF. The CDR3 DNA is TGTGCCAGCAGCTTACGACAGGGCCGAAACACTGAAGCTTTCTTT.

This rearrangement joins TRBV24-1 to TRBJ2-3; the match to TRBD2 covers 10 bases. CDR1 is KGHDR and CDR2 is SFDVKD in the germline V gene. V dropped 7 bases and J dropped 1; count of bases not matched to a gene: 4. The CDR3 runs 15 residues. CDR3 in amino acids: CATSSGLAGTDTQYF. The DNA of the CDR3 is TGTGCCACCAGCTCCGGACTAGCGGGCACAGATACGCAGTATTTT.

V usage is TRBV19 and J usage is TRBJ1-6; TRBD1 is a possible D gene (5 bases). The germline gives CDR1 LNHDA, CDR2 SQIVND (reference sequence). The CDR3 totals 11 residues. Trimming stripped 11 bases from V and 10 bases from J, with 12 bases between. CDR3 protein: CASGFYSPLHF. CDR3 DNA sequence: TGTGCCTCAGGGTTTTACTCACCCCTCCACTTT.

The chain has TRBV7-9 and TRBJ1-1; D is undetermined. The CDR3 consists of 18 residues. Germline values: CDR1 SEHNR, CDR2 FQNEAQ (reference sequence). The V end lost 3 bases, the J end lost 6 bases, and 26 bases lay between the germline ends. CDR3 in amino acids: CASSFGTDRGRVKAEAFF. In DNA, the CDR3 is TGTGCCAGCAGCTTCGGTACGGACCGCGGGAGAGTGAAGGCTGAAGCTTTCTTT.

CDR3 DNA: TGCAGCGCCTACGCAGGGGGCCGGAACACTGAAGCTTTCTTT. Protein sequence: CSAYAGGRNTEAFF. J is TRBJ1-1 and V is TRBV29-1, with 8 nucleotides matching TRBD1. Germline CDR1 and CDR2: SQVTM and ANQGSEA. J was trimmed by 1 base and V by 7 bases; bases with no gene match: 8. This CDR3 has 14 amino acids.

The CDR3 coding sequence is TGTGCCAGCAGCACCACTAGCGCGTCCGGGGAGCTGTTTTTT. This sequence encodes CASSTTSASGELFF. The V call is TRBV9, the J call TRBJ2-2; TRBD2 matches 7 bases. The length of the CDR3 is 14 residues. J lost 6 bases, V lost 4 bases, and 6 bases had no gene match. CDR1 SGDLS and CDR2 YYNGEE come from the germline V gene.

The genes are TRBV7-9 and TRBJ1-4, with TRBD1 matching over 9 bases. After removal of 5 bases from V and 10 bases from J, the junction contained 14 bases not matched to a gene. The CDR3 is 16 amino acids. The germline CDR1 and CDR2 sequences are SEHNR and FQNEAQ (reference sequence). CDR3 protein: CASSTNRGRRDGKLFF. The CDR3 region has the DNA TGTGCCAGCAGCACAAACAGGGGGCGTAGGGACGGAAAACTGTTTTTT.

This chain links TRBV16 with TRBJ1-5, with D perhaps matching TRBD1 (6 bases). The germline V and J ends were trimmed by 0 bases and 7 bases, with 13 bases remaining between them. Per the germline V gene, CDR1 is KGHSY and CDR2 is FQNENV. The length of the CDR3 is 15 residues. The CDR3 sequence is CASSQSGGQGQPQHF. The CDR3 DNA is TGTGCCAGCAGCCAATCCGGGGGGCAAGGGCAGCCCCAGCATTTT. The whole variable domain, filled in from reference TRBV16 and TRBJ1-5, reads GEEVAQTPKHLVRGEGQKAKLYCAPIKGHSYVFWYQQVLKNEFKFLISFQNENVFDETGMPKERFSAKCLPNSPCSLEIQATKLEDSAVYFCASSQSGGQGQPQHFGDGTRLSIL.

The J gene is TRBJ2-5, the V gene TRBV6-5; D remains ambiguous. The CDR3 is 11 residues long. Germline CDR1 is MNHEY and CDR2 is SVGAGI. V lost 4 bases to trimming and J lost 5 bases, with 5 bases between them. The CDR3 loop is CASSSLETQYF. The DNA for the CDR3 is TGTGCCAGCAGTTCTTTGGAGACCCAGTACTTC.